These 9 T cell receptor beta chains originate from one sample sequenced in a study of shared clonotypes between healthy human individuals. Clones were read by immunoSEQ multiplex PCR, and TCRdb kept only the in-frame ones, dropping some. This sample has around 2,000,000 clones, with 93% found just once. Cells designated naive CD8 were CD45RO-negative and were positively selected for CCR7, with terminally differentiated effector memory CD45RA+ cells excluded. The sample taken for sequencing was naive CD8+ T cells from PBMCs. These receptor sequences come from a young man in good health. Some clones in this sample may be carry-over from other donors' samples.

This clone was observed a few times. At the DNA level, this CDR3 is encoded by other sequences in the same sample as well. This chain uses TRBV5-1 with TRBJ1-3; D unresolved. Per the germline V gene, CDR1 is SGHRS and CDR2 is YFSETQ. The CDR3 is 13 residues long. V lost 0 bases and J 2 bases, leaving 3 bases between the germline ends. CDR3 DNA sequence: TGCGCCAGCAGCTTGGCCGCTGGAAACACCATATATTTT. The encoded protein is CASSLAAGNTIYF.

This clone showed up just once. The chain carries TRBV12-5 and TRBJ2-2, with a weak D call TRBD2 (5 bases). Deletions cut 1 base from V and 2 bases from J, with 5 bases between. The CDR3 covers 14 residues. CDR1 is LGHNT, CDR2 FRNRAP, per germline. The CDR3 coding sequence is TGTGCTAGTGGTTTGGCGGGAAACACCGGGGAGCTGTTTTTT. Its protein product is CASGLAGNTGELFF.

Note on this clone: A much larger clone is a single base away; this may be a read error. Other DNA sequences within the sample encode an identical CDR3. The gene calls are TRBV6-6 and TRBJ1-1, with D uncertain. V lost 6 bases and J 1 base, leaving 6 bases between the germline ends. This CDR3 is built from 12 residues. Per germline, CDR1 MNHNY and CDR2 SVGAGI (reference sequence). CDR3 in amino acids: CASSFRNTEAFF. CDR3 in DNA: TGTGCCAGCAGCTTCAGGAACACTGAAGCTTTCTTT.

This sequence joins TRBV15 and TRBJ1-5; 8 nucleotides align to TRBD1. Germline V gene data show CDR1 as LNHNV and CDR2 as YYDKDF (reference sequence). Trimming cost V 1 base and J 6 bases; bases outside gene matches: 11. This CDR3 has 17 residues. DNA for the CDR3: TGTGCCACCAGCAGAGGGTTGGCAGGGGGCTTTAGTCAGCCCCAGCATTTT. Protein product: CATSRGLAGGFSQPQHF.

This rearrangement joins TRBV14 to TRBJ1-4, with 8 bases fitting TRBD1. The CDR3 has 15 amino acids. Germline values: CDR1 SGHDN, CDR2 FVKESK. With V trimmed by 0 bases and J by 11 bases, 8 bases remained unmatched. The CDR3 reads CASSQERQGRVKLFF. The CDR3 DNA reads as TGTGCCAGCAGCCAAGAACGACAGGGGCGGGTTAAACTGTTTTTT.

The chain links TRBV2 to TRBJ2-3; 15 bases are a match to TRBD2. V lost 3 bases and J lost 4; bases outside the gene matches: 8. The length of the CDR3 is 18 residues. Germline values: CDR1 SNHLY, CDR2 FYNNEI. This chain's CDR3 is CASSDGTSGRWGPDTQYF. CDR3 sequence (DNA): TGTGCCAGCAGTGATGGGACTAGCGGGAGGTGGGGCCCAGATACGCAGTATTTT.

The chain joins TRBV13 to TRBJ2-3, with 9 bases aligning to TRBD2. There are 13 residues in the CDR3. The V and J ends lost 4 bases and 4 bases, in that order; junction bases with no gene match: 0. Per germline, CDR1 PRHDT and CDR2 FYEKMQ (reference sequence). The chain's CDR3 is CASSWTSADTQYF. CDR3 nucleotide sequence: TGTGCCAGCAGCTGGACTAGCGCAGATACGCAGTATTTT.

CDR3 bases: TGTGCCAGCAGCCAATCGGCCGGCCCTATAGCCAAAAACATTCAGTACTTC. It encodes CASSQSAGPIAKNIQYF. The genes are TRBV16 and TRBJ2-4; D is ambiguous. CDR3 length equals 17 residues. Germline CDR1 and CDR2: KGHSY and FQNENV. Trimming stripped 0 bases from V and 0 bases from J, with 12 bases between. The full variable domain, in which reference TRBV16 and TRBJ2-4 provide the parts outside the CDR3, is GEEVAQTPKHLVRGEGQKAKLYCAPIKGHSYVFWYQQVLKNEFKFLISFQNENVFDETGMPKERFSAKCLPNSPCSLEIQATKLEDSAVYFCASSQSAGPIAKNIQYFGAGTRLSVL.

The count of this clone is one. V and J are TRBV6-5 and TRBJ1-1; D is unclear. Germline V CDR1 and CDR2: MNHEY, SVGAGI. With 10 bases removed from V and 5 bases from J, the gap between germline ends came to 17 bases. The CDR3 length is 13 residues. CDR3 region: CATGSQMGTEAFF. In nucleotides, the CDR3 is TGTGCCACGGGATCCCAGATGGGAACTGAAGCTTTCTTT.